The entry below describes one T cell receptor beta chain. Sequencing was performed with immunoSEQ multiplex PCR; in TCRdb, only in-frame clones are kept and a portion is missing. The sample carries over 250,000 clones, 70% to 90% recorded once. There are 14 residues in the CDR3. Trimming cost V 4 bases and J 6 bases, with 13 bases left between them. The germline V gene encodes CDR1 LGHDT and CDR2 YNNKEL (reference sequence). The data were taken from a study of blood T cell repertoires in COVID-19. Study-wide background: Both acute and convalescent COVID-19 samples were obtained from the United States, Italy and Spain. T cells, B-cell-depleted T cells, or PBMCs supplied cDNA or gDNA.

The receptor comes from a woman in her 70s with acute or convalescent COVID-19. The sequencing input was peripheral blood. The chain links TRBV3-1 (or the pseudogene TRBV3-2) to TRBJ1-5; D gene unclear. The CDR3 bases are TGTGCCAGCAGCCCCTCCTCTCCGGTTCAGCCCCAGCATTTT. Protein sequence: CASSPSSPVQPQHF.